The T cell receptor (beta chain) under discussion was sequenced for a study of brain T cells in children with intractable seizures. TCRdb keeps only in-frame clones here, not all; method: immunoSEQ multiplex PCR. Of 50,000 to 75,000 clones in the sample, more than 95% were seen once. The sequenced cases were selected for having the highest brain T cell transcript signatures. Germline-derived CDR1 and CDR2 are LGHNA and YNFKEQ. The CDR3 contains 15 residues. Trimming took 1 base from V and 3 from J; bases not matched to a gene: 3. The source is a boy less than two years old with focal cortical dysplasia and intractable seizures. J is TRBJ2-7 and V is TRBV4-2; the match to TRBD2 covers 10 bases. This material consisted of peripheral blood, taken at surgery. The CDR3 nucleotides are TGTGCCAGCAGCCAAGTGGCTAGCGGGGGCTACGAGCAGTACTTC. This translates into CASSQVASGGYEQYF.